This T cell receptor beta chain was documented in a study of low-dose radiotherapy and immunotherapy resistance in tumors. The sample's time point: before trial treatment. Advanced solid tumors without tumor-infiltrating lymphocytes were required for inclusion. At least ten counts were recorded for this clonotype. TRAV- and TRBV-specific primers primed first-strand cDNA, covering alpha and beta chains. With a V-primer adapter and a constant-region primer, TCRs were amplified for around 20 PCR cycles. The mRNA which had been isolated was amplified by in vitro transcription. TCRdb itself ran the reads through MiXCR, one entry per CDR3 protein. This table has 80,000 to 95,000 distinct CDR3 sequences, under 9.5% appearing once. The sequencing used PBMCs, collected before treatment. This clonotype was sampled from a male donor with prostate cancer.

As DNA, the CDR3 is TGTGCCAGCAGCCTTGATTGGGCCTCCTACAATGAGCAGTTCTTC. This sequence encodes CASSLDWASYNEQFF. The chain has TRBV5-5 and TRBJ2-1; D unresolved. V lost 4 bases to trimming and J lost 0 bases, with 11 bases between them. CDR3 length: 15 residues. In germline, CDR1 is SGHKS, CDR2 YYEKEE (reference sequence). Combining the CDR3 with reference TRBV5-5 and TRBJ2-1 gives the whole variable domain DAGVTQSPTHLIKTRGQQVTLRCSPISGHKSVSWYQQVLGQGPQFIFQYYEKEERGRGNFPDRFSARQFPNYSSELNVNALLLGDSALYLCASSLDWASYNEQFFGPGTRLTVL.